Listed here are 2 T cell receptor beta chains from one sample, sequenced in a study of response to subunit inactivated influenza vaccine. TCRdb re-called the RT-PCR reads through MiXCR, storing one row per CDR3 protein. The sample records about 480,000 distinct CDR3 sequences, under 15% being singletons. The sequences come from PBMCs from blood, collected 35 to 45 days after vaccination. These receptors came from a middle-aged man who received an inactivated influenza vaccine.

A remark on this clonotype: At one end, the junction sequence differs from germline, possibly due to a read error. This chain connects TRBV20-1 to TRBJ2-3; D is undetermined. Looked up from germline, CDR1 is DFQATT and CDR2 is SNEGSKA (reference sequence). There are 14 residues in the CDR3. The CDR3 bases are TGCTGTGCTAGAGATTGGGTCCTTCGGGATACGCAGTATTTT. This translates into CCARDWVLRDTQYF.

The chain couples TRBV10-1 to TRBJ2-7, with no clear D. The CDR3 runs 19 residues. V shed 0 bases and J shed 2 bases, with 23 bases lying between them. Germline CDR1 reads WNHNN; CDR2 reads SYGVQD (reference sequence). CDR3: CASSESAALRKAKPYEQYF. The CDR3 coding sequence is TGCGCCAGCAGTGAGTCGGCCGCACTTAGGAAGGCAAAGCCCTACGAGCAGTACTTC.